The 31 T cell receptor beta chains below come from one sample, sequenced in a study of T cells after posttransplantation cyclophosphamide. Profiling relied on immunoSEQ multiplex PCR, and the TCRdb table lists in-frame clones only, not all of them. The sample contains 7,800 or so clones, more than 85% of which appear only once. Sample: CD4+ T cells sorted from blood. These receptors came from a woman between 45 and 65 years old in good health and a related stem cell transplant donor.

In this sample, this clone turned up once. CDR3 DNA: TGTGCCAGCAGCTTAGTGTCGGGACAGGGGGCGAATAATTCACCCCTCCACTTT. Its protein product is CASSLVSGQGANNSPLHF. The V and J genes are TRBV7-8 and TRBJ1-6, with TRBD1 identical over 12 bases. In germline, CDR1 is SGHVS, CDR2 FQNEAQ. The CDR3 is 18 residues long. V was clipped by 1 base and J by 5 bases; unmatched bases: 6.

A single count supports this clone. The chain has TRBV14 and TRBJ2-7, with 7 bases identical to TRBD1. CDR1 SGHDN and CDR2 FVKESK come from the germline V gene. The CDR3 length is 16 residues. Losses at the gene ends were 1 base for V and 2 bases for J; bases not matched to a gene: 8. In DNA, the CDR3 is TGTGCCAGCAGCCAAGGTCTGACAGGGTGGACCTACGAGCAGTACTTC. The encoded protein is CASSQGLTGWTYEQYF.

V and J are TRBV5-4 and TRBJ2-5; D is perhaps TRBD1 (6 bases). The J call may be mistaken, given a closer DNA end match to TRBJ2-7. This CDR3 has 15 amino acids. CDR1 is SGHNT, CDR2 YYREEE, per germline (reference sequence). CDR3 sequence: CASSLLGQSSYEQYF. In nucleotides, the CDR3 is TGTGCCAGCAGCTTGTTGGGACAAAGCTCCTACGAGCAGTACTTC.

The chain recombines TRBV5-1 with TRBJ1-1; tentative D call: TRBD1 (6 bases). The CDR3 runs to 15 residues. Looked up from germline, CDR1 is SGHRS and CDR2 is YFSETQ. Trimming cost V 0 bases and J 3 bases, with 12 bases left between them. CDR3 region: CASSLAGVGDTEAFF. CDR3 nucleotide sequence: TGCGCCAGCAGCTTGGCAGGGGTGGGCGACACTGAAGCTTTCTTT.

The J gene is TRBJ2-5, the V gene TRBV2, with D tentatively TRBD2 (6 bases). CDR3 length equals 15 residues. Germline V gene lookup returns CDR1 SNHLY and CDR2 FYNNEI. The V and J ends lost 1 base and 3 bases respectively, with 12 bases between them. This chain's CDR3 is CASSEEAGREETQYF. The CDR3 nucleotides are TGTGCCAGCAGTGAAGAGGCGGGAAGGGAAGAGACCCAGTACTTC.

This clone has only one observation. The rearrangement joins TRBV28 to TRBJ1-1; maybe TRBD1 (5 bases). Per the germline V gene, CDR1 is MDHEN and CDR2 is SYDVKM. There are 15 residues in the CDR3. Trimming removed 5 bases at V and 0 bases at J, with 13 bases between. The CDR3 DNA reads TGTGCCAGCAGTGCCCCCGAAGGGGTGAACACTGAAGCTTTCTTT. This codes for CASSAPEGVNTEAFF.

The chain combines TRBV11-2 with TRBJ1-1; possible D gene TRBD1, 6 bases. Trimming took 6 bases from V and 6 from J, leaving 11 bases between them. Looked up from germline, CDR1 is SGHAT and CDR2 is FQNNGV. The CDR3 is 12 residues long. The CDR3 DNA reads TGTGCCAGCAGAATGGGGGCGTCTGAAGCTTTCTTT. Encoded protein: CASRMGASEAFF. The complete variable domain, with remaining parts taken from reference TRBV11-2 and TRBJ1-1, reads EAGVAQSPRYKIIEKRQSVAFWCNPISGHATLYWYQQILGQGPKLLIQFQNNGVVDDSQLPKDRFSAERLKGVDSTLKIQPAKLEDSAVYLCASRMGASEAFFGQGTRLTVV.

This chain's CDR3 is CASSNDRQAFNQPQHF. CDR3 coding DNA: TGTGCCAGTAGTAACGATCGACAGGCCTTCAATCAGCCCCAGCATTTT. The chain employs TRBV19 and TRBJ1-5; D is perhaps TRBD1 (6 bases). CDR1 is LNHDA and CDR2 is SQIVND in the germline V gene (reference sequence). V was clipped by 4 bases and J by 3 bases, with 16 bases between them. The CDR3 sequence is 16 residues long.

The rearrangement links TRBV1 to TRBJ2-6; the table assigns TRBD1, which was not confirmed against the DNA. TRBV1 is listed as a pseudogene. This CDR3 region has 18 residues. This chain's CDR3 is CTSSGAGLCQSRANVLTF. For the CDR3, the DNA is TGCACCAGCAGCGGGGCAGGTTTGTGCCAAAGTCGGGCCAACGTCCTGACTTTC.

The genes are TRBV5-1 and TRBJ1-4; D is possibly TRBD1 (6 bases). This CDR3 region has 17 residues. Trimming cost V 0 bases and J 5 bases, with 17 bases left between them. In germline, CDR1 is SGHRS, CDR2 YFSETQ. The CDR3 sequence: CASSLAAAGALNEKLFF. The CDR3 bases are TGCGCCAGCAGCTTGGCTGCGGCAGGGGCACTAAATGAAAAACTGTTTTTT.

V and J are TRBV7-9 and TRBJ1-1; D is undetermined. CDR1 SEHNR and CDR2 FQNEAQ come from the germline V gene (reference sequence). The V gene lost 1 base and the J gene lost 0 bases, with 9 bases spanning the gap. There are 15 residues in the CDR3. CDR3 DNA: TGTGCCAGCAGCTTAGATGGAGATCTGAACACTGAAGCTTTCTTT. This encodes CASSLDGDLNTEAFF.

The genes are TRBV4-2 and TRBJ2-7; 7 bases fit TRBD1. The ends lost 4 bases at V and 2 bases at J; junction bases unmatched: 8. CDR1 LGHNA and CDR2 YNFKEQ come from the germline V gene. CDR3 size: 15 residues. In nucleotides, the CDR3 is TGTGCCAGCAGCCCCGCGGAGACAGGGACCTACGAGCAGTACTTC. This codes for CASSPAETGTYEQYF.

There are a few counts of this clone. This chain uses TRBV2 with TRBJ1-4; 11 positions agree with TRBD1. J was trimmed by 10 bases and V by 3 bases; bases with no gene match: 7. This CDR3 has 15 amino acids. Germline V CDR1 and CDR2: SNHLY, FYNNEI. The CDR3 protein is CASSDRTGGFGKLFF. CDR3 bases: TGTGCCAGCAGTGACCGGACAGGGGGCTTCGGAAAACTGTTTTTT.

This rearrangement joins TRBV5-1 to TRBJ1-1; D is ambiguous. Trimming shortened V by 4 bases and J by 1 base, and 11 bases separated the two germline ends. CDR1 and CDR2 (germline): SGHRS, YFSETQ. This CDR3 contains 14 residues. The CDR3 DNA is TGCGCCAGCAGCCCGATCCTCGGGAACACTGAAGCTTTCTTT. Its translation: CASSPILGNTEAFF.

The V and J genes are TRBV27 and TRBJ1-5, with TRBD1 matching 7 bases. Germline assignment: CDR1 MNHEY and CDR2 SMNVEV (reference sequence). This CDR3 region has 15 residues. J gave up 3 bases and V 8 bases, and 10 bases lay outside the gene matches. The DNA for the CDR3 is TGTGCCAGCGGTCTAAGACAGGGCTTCAATCAGCCCCAGCATTTT. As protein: CASGLRQGFNQPQHF.

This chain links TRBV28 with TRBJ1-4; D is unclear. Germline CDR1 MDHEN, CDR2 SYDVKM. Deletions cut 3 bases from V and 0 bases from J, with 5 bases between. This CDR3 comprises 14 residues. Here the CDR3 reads CASSLASTNEKLFF. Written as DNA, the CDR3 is TGTGCCAGCAGTTTGGCCTCAACTAATGAAAAACTGTTTTTT.

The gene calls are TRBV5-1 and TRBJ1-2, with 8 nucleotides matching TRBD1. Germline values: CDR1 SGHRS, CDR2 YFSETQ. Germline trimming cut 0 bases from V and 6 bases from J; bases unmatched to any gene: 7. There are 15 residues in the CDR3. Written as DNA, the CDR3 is TGCGCCAGCAGCTTGGCCGGGACAGGCCTGAATGGCTACACCTTC. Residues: CASSLAGTGLNGYTF.

CDR3 residues: CASSEYYYEQYF. Here the CDR3 DNA reads TGCGCCAGCAGTGAGTACTACTACGAGCAGTACTTC. V gene TRBV10-2 combines with J gene TRBJ2-7; D uncertain. Trimming took 1 base from V and 3 from J, leaving 4 bases between them. This CDR3 is 12 amino acids long. CDR1 is WSHSY, CDR2 SAAADI, per germline.

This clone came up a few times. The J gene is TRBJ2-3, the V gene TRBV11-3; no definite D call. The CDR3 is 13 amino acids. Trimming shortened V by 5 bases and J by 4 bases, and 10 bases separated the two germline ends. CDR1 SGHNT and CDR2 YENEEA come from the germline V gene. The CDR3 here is CASSPYPADTQYF. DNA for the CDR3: TGTGCCAGCAGCCCCTACCCCGCAGATACGCAGTATTTT.

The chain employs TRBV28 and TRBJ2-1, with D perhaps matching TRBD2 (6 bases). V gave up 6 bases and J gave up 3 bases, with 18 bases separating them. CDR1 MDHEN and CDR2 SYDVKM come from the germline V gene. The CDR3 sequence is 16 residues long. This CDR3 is CASSFDWEANYNEQFF. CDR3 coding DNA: TGTGCCAGCAGCTTCGACTGGGAGGCGAACTACAATGAGCAGTTCTTC.

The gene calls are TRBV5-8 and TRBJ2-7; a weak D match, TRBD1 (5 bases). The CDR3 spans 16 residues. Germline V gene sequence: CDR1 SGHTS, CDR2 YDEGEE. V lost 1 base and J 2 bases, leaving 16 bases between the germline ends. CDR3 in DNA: TGTGCCAGCAGCTTGTTTTTAGGGGAATTCGCCTACGAGCAGTACTTC. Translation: CASSLFLGEFAYEQYF.

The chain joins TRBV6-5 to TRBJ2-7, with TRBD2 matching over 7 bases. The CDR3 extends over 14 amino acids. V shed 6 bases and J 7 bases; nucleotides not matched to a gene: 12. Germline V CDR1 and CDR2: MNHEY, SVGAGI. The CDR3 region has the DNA TGTGCCAGCAGAAGCGGGACTAACGGTAAGGAGCAGTACTTC. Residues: CASRSGTNGKEQYF.

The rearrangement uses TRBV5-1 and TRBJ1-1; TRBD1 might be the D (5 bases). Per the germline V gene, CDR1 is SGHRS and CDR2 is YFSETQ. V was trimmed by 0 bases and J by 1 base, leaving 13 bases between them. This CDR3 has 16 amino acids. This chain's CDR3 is CASSLGGARGNTEAFF. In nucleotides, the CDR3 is TGCGCCAGCAGCTTGGGCGGGGCAAGGGGGAACACTGAAGCTTTCTTT.

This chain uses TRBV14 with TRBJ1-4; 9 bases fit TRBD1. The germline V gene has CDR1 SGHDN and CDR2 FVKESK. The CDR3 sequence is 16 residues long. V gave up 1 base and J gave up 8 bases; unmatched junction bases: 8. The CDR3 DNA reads TGTGCCAGCAGCCAAGGAGCGACAGGGGGAGCCGAAAAACTGTTTTTT. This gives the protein CASSQGATGGAEKLFF. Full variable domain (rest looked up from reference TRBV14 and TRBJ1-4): EAGVTQFPSHSVIEKGQTVTLRCDPISGHDNLYWYRRVMGKEIKFLLHFVKESKQDESGMPNNRFLAERTGGTYSTLKVQPAELEDSGVYFCASSQGATGGAEKLFFGSGTQLSVL.

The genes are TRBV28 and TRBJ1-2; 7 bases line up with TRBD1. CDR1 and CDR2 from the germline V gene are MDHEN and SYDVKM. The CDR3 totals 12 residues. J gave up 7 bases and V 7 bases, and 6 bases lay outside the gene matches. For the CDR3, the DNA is TGTGCCAGCACCGACAGGGTGACTGGCTACACCTTC. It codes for CASTDRVTGYTF.

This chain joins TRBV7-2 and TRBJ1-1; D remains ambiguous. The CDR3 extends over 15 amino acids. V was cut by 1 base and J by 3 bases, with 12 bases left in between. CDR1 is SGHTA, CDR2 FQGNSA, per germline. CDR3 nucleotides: TGTGCCAGCAGCTTAGATCTCAGGTGGGACACTGAAGCTTTCTTT. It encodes CASSLDLRWDTEAFF.

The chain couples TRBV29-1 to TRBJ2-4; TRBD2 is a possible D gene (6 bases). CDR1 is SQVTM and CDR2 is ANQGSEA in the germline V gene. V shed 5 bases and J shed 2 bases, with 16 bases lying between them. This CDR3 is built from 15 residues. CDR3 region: CSVLLEGKSKNIQYF. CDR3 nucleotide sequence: TGCAGCGTTCTTCTGGAGGGGAAATCCAAAAACATTCAGTACTTC.

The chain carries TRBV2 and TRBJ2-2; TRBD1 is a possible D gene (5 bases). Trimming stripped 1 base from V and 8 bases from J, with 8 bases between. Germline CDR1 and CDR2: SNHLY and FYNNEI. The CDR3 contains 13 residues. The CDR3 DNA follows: TGTGCCAGCAGTGAAGAGGGGTTGGGGGAGCTGTTTTTT. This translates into CASSEEGLGELFF.

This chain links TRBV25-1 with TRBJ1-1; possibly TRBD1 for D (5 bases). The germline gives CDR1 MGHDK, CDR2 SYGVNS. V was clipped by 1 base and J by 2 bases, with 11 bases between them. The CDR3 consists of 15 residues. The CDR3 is CASSEWGEFNTEAFF. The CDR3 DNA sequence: TGTGCCAGCAGTGAATGGGGGGAATTTAACACTGAAGCTTTCTTT.

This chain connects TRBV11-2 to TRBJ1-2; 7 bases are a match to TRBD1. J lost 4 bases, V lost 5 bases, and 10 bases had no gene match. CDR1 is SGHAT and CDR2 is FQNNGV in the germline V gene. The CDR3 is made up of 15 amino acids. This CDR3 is CASSTHRGRGYGYTF. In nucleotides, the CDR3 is TGTGCCAGCAGCACCCACAGGGGACGCGGCTATGGCTACACCTTC.

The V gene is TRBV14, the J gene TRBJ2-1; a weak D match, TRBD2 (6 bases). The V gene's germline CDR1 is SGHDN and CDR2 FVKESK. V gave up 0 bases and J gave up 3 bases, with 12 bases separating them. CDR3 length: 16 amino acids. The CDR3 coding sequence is TGTGCCAGCAGCCAAGATCAAGCGGGCTACTACAATGAGCAGTTCTTC. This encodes CASSQDQAGYYNEQFF.